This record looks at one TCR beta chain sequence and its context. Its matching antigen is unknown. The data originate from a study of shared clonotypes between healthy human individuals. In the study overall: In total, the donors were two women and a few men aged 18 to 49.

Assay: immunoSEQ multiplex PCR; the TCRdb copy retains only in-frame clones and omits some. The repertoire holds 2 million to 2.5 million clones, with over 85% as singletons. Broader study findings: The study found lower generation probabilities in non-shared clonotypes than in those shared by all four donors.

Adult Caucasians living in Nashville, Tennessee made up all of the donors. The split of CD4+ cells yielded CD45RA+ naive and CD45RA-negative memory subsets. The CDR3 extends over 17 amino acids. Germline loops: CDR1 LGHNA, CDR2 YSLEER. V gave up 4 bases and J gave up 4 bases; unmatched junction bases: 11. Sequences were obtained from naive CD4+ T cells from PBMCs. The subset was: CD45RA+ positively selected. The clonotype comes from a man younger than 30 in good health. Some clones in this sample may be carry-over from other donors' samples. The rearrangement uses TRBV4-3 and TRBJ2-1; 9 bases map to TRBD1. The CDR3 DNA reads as TGCGCCAGCAGCCTTCGACCTGGACAGGGGATTTACAATGAGCAGTTCTTC. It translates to CASSLRPGQGIYNEQFF.